This TCR beta chain is from a study of tissue T cells after allogeneic stem cell transplantation. To note about this clone: Its antigen is not known.

General study findings and limits: Motif-based clustering found tissue-specific repertoire signatures shared across patients, though few clones were shared. Alloreactivity or antigen specificity of tissue TCRs was not determined; some clones might be host cells.

Here immunoSEQ multiplex PCR was the method, and the copy in TCRdb shows in-frame clones only, minus some. The profile covers about 500 clones, with around nine tenths appearing a single time and 12% taken by the ten largest. Per the germline V gene, CDR1 is LGHDT and CDR2 is YNNKEL (reference sequence). Losses at the gene ends were 3 bases for V and 0 bases for J; bases not matched to a gene: 2. The CDR3 totals 16 residues. This TCR came from a male patient aged 35 to 69 with steroid-refractory graft-versus-host disease after an allogeneic stem cell transplant. Some of the T cells might come from the graft donor. Sequencing was performed on duodenal tissue, taken at autopsy. The chain links TRBV3-1 (or the pseudogene TRBV3-2) to TRBJ2-2; 9 bases are shared with TRBD1. The CDR3 bases are TGTGCCAGCAGCCATGACAGGGGGTCGAACACCGGGGAGCTGTTTTTT. It is translated as CASSHDRGSNTGELFF.